The 6 T cell receptor beta chains reported below all come from one sample, sequenced in a study of T cell responses to AZD1222 COVID-19 vaccine. The data were produced by immunoSEQ multiplex PCR, yet TCRdb's version contains in-frame clones alone and is incomplete. Altogether 140,000 to 150,000 clones are present, approximately 78% being singletons, with the ten largest covering 4.1%. Here the sequenced sample was peripheral blood, taken on day 0 of MenACWY control vaccination. Receptors were obtained from an adult in good health.

V usage is TRBV27 and J usage is TRBJ2-3; 8 nucleotides line up with TRBD2. The CDR3 is made up of 17 amino acids. The germline V gene has CDR1 MNHEY and CDR2 SMNVEV (reference sequence). V lost 3 bases and J lost 4; bases outside the gene matches: 12. In nucleotides, the CDR3 is TGTGCCAGCAGTTTTTTAAGCGGGGGACCCGGAGCAGATACGCAGTATTTT. Protein: CASSFLSGGPGADTQYF.

The chain links TRBV6-1 to TRBJ1-1, with D possibly matching TRBD1 (5 bases). The length of the CDR3 is 13 residues. V was cut by 3 bases and J by 4 bases, with 9 bases left in between. Looked up from germline, CDR1 is MNHNS and CDR2 is SASEGT. The CDR3 DNA reads TGTGCCAGCAGTGAGGACATGATCACTGAAGCTTTCTTT. It codes for CASSEDMITEAFF.

The genes are TRBV6-6 and TRBJ2-7; D is unclear. Germline-derived CDR1 and CDR2 are MNHNY and SVGAGI (reference sequence). The CDR3 is 13 amino acids. The V gene lost 5 bases and the J gene lost 3 bases, with 11 bases spanning the gap. CDR3 coding DNA: TGTGCCAGCAGTCCCCAAGCGAGCTACGAGCAGTACTTC. Encoded protein: CASSPQASYEQYF.

V gene TRBV12-3 or TRBV12-4 combines with J gene TRBJ1-1, with D possibly being TRBD1 (5 bases). The CDR3 has 12 residues. Trimming cost V 8 bases and J 6 bases, with 13 bases left between them. The chain's CDR3 is CASRGAEAEAFF. The CDR3 nucleotides read TGTGCCAGCCGAGGGGCGGAGGCTGAAGCTTTCTTT.

V is TRBV28 and J is TRBJ2-2; 9 bases line up with TRBD2. The germline gives CDR1 MDHEN, CDR2 SYDVKM. The CDR3 spans 16 residues. V shed 1 base, J shed 5 bases, and the junction held 5 bases outside the gene matches. CDR3 loop: CASSLFRGGATGELFF. The DNA for the CDR3 is TGTGCCAGCAGTTTATTTCGCGGGGGGGCGACCGGGGAGCTGTTTTTT.

This chain links TRBV5-1 with TRBJ2-2; TRBD2 is a possible D gene (5 bases). Germline V gene data show CDR1 as SGHRS and CDR2 as YFSETQ. Trimming took 4 bases from V and 0 from J, leaving 7 bases between them. This CDR3 has 14 residues. In DNA form, the CDR3 reads TGCGCCAGCAGCACGGGGTCGAACACCGGGGAGCTGTTTTTT. Its protein is CASSTGSNTGELFF.